These 24 T cell receptor beta chains were all obtained from the same sample, sequenced in a study of read filtering for tumor transcriptome and immune sequencing. The library was built from around 400 ng RNA with molecular barcoded adaptors for alpha/delta and beta/gamma chains. TCRdb re-derived calls from the reads in MiXCR, one entry per CDR3 protein. The sample includes over 450 distinct CDR3 sequences, under 85% of them seen just once. Sample: a population of CD138-negative cells sorted from bone marrow. The receptors were sampled from a donor at least 40 years old with multiple myeloma. This table probably holds off-target reads from a library built for another chain.

V usage is TRBV13 and J usage is TRBJ2-1; D is perhaps TRBD2 (6 bases). V was shortened by 8 bases and J by 2 bases, with 13 bases between the two germline ends. Germline values: CDR1 PRHDT, CDR2 FYEKMQ (reference sequence). CDR3 length equals 14 residues. This CDR3 reads CASEERAPYNEQFF. The CDR3 DNA reads as TGTGCCAGCGAAGAGCGGGCCCCCTACAATGAGCAGTTCTTC.

This clonotype was detected once. The chain links TRBV6-2 or TRBV6-3 to TRBJ2-3; the match to TRBD1 covers 7 bases. The CDR3 is 14 amino acids. Germline V gene data show CDR1 as MNHEY and CDR2 as SVGEGT. V was clipped by 0 bases and J by 4 bases; unmatched bases: 1. The CDR3 loop is CASSYSGGADTQYF. DNA for the CDR3: TGTGCCAGCAGTTACTCAGGGGGCGCAGATACGCAGTATTTT.

V gene TRBV6-6 combines with J gene TRBJ2-2; D is unresolved. With 2 bases removed from V and 5 bases from J, the gap between germline ends came to 12 bases. The CDR3 loop spans 15 amino acids. Germline CDR1 is MNHNY and CDR2 is SVGAGI (reference sequence). In DNA, the CDR3 is TGTGCCAGCAGTTACGGCTTCGGTGAAACCGGGGAGCTGTTTTTT. The encoded protein is CASSYGFGETGELFF.

This clonotype was counted between two and nine times. This chain joins TRBV15 and TRBJ2-5; TRBD2 aligns across 7 bases. With V trimmed by 5 bases and J by 4 bases, 4 bases remained unmatched. Germline V gives CDR1 LNHNV, CDR2 YYDKDF (reference sequence). CDR3 size: 13 residues. CDR3 bases: TGTGCCACCAGCGGCATAGCGGGAGAGACCCAGTACTTC. It yields the protein CATSGIAGETQYF.

This clonotype was seen only once. The J gene is TRBJ2-1, the V gene TRBV13; D may be TRBD2 (6 bases). V was pared by 4 bases and J by 5 bases, with 12 bases between. This CDR3 comprises 14 residues. CDR1 and CDR2 from the germline V gene are PRHDT and FYEKMQ (reference sequence). The CDR3 reads CASSSPGENNEQFF. The CDR3 nucleotides are TGTGCCAGCAGCTCCCCGGGGGAGAACAATGAGCAGTTCTTC.

This chain links TRBV5-1 with TRBJ2-2; D is possibly TRBD1 (6 bases). Per germline, CDR1 SGHRS and CDR2 YFSETQ. This CDR3 spans 15 amino acids. V was cut by 7 bases and J by 4 bases, with 17 bases left in between. The CDR3 DNA follows: TGCGCCAGCTTCCCCCGGCAGGGGATCACCGGGGAGCTGTTTTTT. Residues: CASFPRQGITGELFF.

The rearrangement joins TRBV5-4 to TRBJ2-3; maybe TRBD1 (6 bases). The CDR3 length is 14 residues. V gave up 5 bases and J gave up 0 bases, with 10 bases separating them. Germline CDR1 SGHNT, CDR2 YYREEE (reference sequence). CDR3 protein: CASRGQASTDTQYF. CDR3 nucleotides: TGTGCCAGCAGGGGACAAGCTAGCACAGATACGCAGTATTTT.

The gene calls are TRBV30 and TRBJ2-1, with D perhaps being TRBD1 or TRBD2 (5 bases each). Germline assignment: CDR1 GTSNPN and CDR2 SVGIG (reference sequence). This CDR3 spans 13 amino acids. The ends were cut back, 1 base at V and 2 bases at J, with 6 bases in the middle. CDR3 sequence reads: CAWSGGTYNEQFF. DNA for the CDR3: TGTGCCTGGAGTGGGGGGACCTACAATGAGCAGTTCTTC.

The J gene is TRBJ1-5, the V gene TRBV7-8, with D unresolved. CDR1 and CDR2 (germline): SGHVS, FQNEAQ. V was trimmed by 4 bases and J by 2 bases, leaving 12 bases between them. This CDR3 region has 15 residues. CDR3 loop: CASSSTPGGNQPQHF. The DNA for the CDR3 is TGTGCCAGCAGCTCGACACCGGGTGGCAATCAGCCCCAGCATTTT.

This rearrangement joins TRBV3-1 to TRBJ2-2; the D is unclear. V was cut by 5 bases and J by 1 base, with 2 bases left in between. Germline assignment: CDR1 LGHDT and CDR2 YNNKEL (reference sequence). The CDR3 has 12 residues. CDR3 amino acids: CASSVNTGELFF. The DNA for the CDR3 is TGTGCCAGCAGCGTGAACACCGGGGAGCTGTTTTTT. Filled out from reference TRBV3-1 and TRBJ2-2, the complete variable domain reads DTAVSQTPKYLVTQMGNDKSIKCEQNLGHDTMYWYKQDSKKFLKIMFSYNNKELIINETVPNRFSPKSPDKAHLNLHINSLELGDSAVYFCASSVNTGELFFGEGSRLTVL.

This chain links TRBV7-9 with TRBJ2-7; 10 bases match TRBD1. CDR3 length equals 13 residues. The junction had 0 bases not matched to a gene; V was cut back by 3 bases and J by 4 bases. Germline CDR1 reads SEHNR; CDR2 reads FQNEAQ (reference sequence). The CDR3 DNA is TGTGCCAGCAGCTTGGACAGGGGGTACGAGCAGTACTTC. Its protein is CASSLDRGYEQYF.

This sequence joins TRBV12-3 or TRBV12-4 and TRBJ2-1, with 15 bases aligning to TRBD2. The CDR3 consists of 21 residues. The ends lost 5 bases at V and 0 bases at J; junction bases unmatched: 14. The CDR3: CASSPNPGGLAGGSSYNEQFF. DNA for the CDR3: TGTGCCAGCAGTCCAAACCCCGGGGGACTAGCGGGGGGCAGCTCCTACAATGAGCAGTTCTTC.

This chain joins TRBV7-9 and TRBJ1-1; D gene ambiguous. Trimming removed 0 bases at V and 11 bases at J, with 10 bases between. This CDR3 has 12 residues. In germline, CDR1 is SEHNR, CDR2 FQNEAQ (reference sequence). The CDR3 region is CASSLAAGQAFF. For the CDR3, the DNA is TGTGCCAGCAGCTTAGCTGCGGGTCAGGCTTTCTTT.

The gene calls are TRBV28 and TRBJ2-7; 9 bases match TRBD1. The ends lost 11 bases at V and 9 bases at J; junction bases unmatched: 14. Germline CDR1 is MDHEN and CDR2 is SYDVKM. This CDR3 has 13 residues. The DNA for the CDR3 is TGTGCCGGACGGGGCGGACAGGGGTTGTGGCAGTACTTC. Protein: CAGRGGQGLWQYF.

This chain links TRBV29-1 with TRBJ2-1; D may be TRBD2 (6 bases). The CDR3 length is 13 residues. The V and J ends lost 6 bases and 7 bases respectively, with 16 bases between them. Germline V gene lookup returns CDR1 SQVTM and CDR2 ANQGSEA. In DNA form, the CDR3 reads TGCAGCGTCGAGGGGACTCACGGTAATGAGCAGTTCTTC. Its translation: CSVEGTHGNEQFF.

The chain links TRBV7-9 to TRBJ2-1; 12 bases are a match to TRBD2. Trimming took 4 bases from V and 6 from J; bases not matched to a gene: 7. Germline lookup yields CDR1 SEHNR and CDR2 FQNEAQ (reference sequence). The CDR3 sequence is 16 residues long. The CDR3 spells CASSSAGTSGLNEQFF. CDR3 nucleotides: TGTGCCAGCAGCTCCGCCGGGACTAGCGGGCTCAATGAGCAGTTCTTC.

The chain employs TRBV20-1 and TRBJ1-6; no firm D call. Germline loops: CDR1 DFQATT, CDR2 SNEGSKA (reference sequence). V lost 5 bases and J lost 7, with 12 bases in between. This CDR3 is built from 13 residues. CDR3 sequence reads: CSAPDTLNSPLHF. The CDR3 DNA follows: TGCAGTGCTCCTGACACCCTGAATTCACCCCTCCACTTT.

The chain uses TRBV28 and TRBJ1-4; D not certain. The length of the CDR3 is 14 residues. Germline CDR1 is MDHEN and CDR2 is SYDVKM. Trimming removed 6 bases from V and 7 bases from J, with 15 bases in between. The CDR3 here is CASSLPRVGEKLFF. The CDR3 region has the DNA TGTGCCAGCAGCCTCCCTAGGGTTGGTGAAAAACTGTTTTTT.

V usage is TRBV29-1 and J usage is TRBJ1-1, with 10 bases matching TRBD1. J was trimmed by 4 bases and V by 5 bases; bases with no gene match: 7. The CDR3 consists of 14 residues. Germline V gene data show CDR1 as SQVTM and CDR2 as ANQGSEA. The CDR3 DNA follows: TGCAGCGTTAAGACAGGGGGCGGGAGCACTGAAGCTTTCTTT. This gives the protein CSVKTGGGSTEAFF.

The gene calls are TRBV7-2 and TRBJ2-3; 8 positions match TRBD2. Trimming took 3 bases from V and 6 from J; bases not matched to a gene: 5. The CDR3 has 14 residues. Germline values: CDR1 SGHTA, CDR2 FQGNSA. The CDR3 spells CASSFIREGDTQYF. The DNA for the CDR3 is TGTGCCAGCAGCTTTATCCGGGAGGGGGATACGCAGTATTTT.

By share, this clonotype ranks as hyperexpanded. CDR3 loop: CASSQGWPYEQYF. The CDR3, as DNA: TGTGCCAGCAGTCAGGGATGGCCCTACGAGCAGTACTTC. The J gene is TRBJ2-7, the V gene TRBV2; a weak D match, TRBD1 (5 bases). V was pared by 5 bases and J by 2 bases, with 10 bases between. Germline-derived CDR1 and CDR2 are SNHLY and FYNNEI. The CDR3 is 13 residues long.

A word on this clonotype: Germline and junction disagree at one end, which may indicate a read error. This chain uses TRBV7-7 with TRBJ2-1; D gene unclear. The CDR3 has 15 amino acids. CDR1 and CDR2 (germline): SSHAT, FNYEAQ (reference sequence). The DNA of the CDR3 is TGTGCTAGCAGCTCAGACTTAAGCTCCTACAATGAGCAGTTCTTC. Protein product: CASSSDLSSYNEQFF. The full variable domain, rest sourced from reference TRBV7-7 and TRBJ2-1, is GAGVSQSPRYKVTKRGQDVTLRCDPISSHATLYWYQQALGQGPEFLTYFNYEAQPDKSGLPSDRFSAERPEGSISTLTIQRTEQRDSAMYRCASSSDLSSYNEQFFGPGTRLTVL.

Of note for this clonotype: One end of the junction is discordant with germline, which a read error may explain. The chain joins TRBV7-3 to TRBJ2-7; 10 bases align to TRBD2. Germline CDR1 reads SGHTA; CDR2 reads FQGTGA. CDR3 length: 16 residues. The CDR3 DNA follows: TGTGCCAGCCCGAACCCCACGGGACTAGCGTCCTACGGGCAGTACTTC. It encodes CASPNPTGLASYGQYF.

This clonotype turned up a few times. The rearrangement links TRBV12-3 or TRBV12-4 to TRBJ2-7; D perhaps matches TRBD1 (5 bases). This CDR3 is built from 12 residues. Trimming removed 5 bases at V and 3 bases at J, with 8 bases between. The CDR3 DNA reads TGTGCCAGCAGTGCAGGGTTCTACGAGCAGTACTTC. This translates into CASSAGFYEQYF.